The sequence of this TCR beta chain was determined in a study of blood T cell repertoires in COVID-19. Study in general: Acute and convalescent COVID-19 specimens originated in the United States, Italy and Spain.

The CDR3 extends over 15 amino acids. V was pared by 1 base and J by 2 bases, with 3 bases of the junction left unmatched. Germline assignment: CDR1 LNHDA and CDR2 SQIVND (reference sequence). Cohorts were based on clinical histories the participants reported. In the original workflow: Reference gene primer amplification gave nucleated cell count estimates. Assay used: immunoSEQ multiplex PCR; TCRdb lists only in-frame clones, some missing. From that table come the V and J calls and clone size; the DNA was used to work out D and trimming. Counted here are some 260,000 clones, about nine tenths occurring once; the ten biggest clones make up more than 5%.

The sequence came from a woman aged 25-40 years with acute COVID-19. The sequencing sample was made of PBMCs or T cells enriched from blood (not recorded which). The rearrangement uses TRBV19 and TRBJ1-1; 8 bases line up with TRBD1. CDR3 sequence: CASSIVGQANTEAFF. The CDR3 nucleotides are TGTGCCAGTAGTATAGTGGGACAGGCCAACACTGAAGCTTTCTTT.